This T cell receptor beta chain originates from a study of T cell clonality in common variable immunodeficiency. Notes on the study in general: Common variable immunodeficiency TCR beta sequences reportedly had fewer deletions and N-nucleotide insertions. Compared with healthy controls, CVID subjects showed increased TCRbeta clonality, mostly in about a third.

This clone was found many times. Its specificity is unknown. The sequence runs out 3 residues before the end of the CDR3; the remainder is reconstructed from the germline J gene. Most patients and controls had Caucasian heritage. Blood samples were heparinized, roughly 5 to 8.5 ml per donor. From germline, CDR1 is SGHDN and CDR2 FVKESK. This CDR3 region has 13 residues. Sequencing was performed with immunoSEQ multiplex PCR; in TCRdb, only in-frame clones are kept and a portion is missing. The sample gives some 43,000 clones, none seen only once, and the top ten clones hold approximately 2.2%. The rearrangement uses TRBV14 and TRBJ1-1, with TRBD1 matching 7 bases. The receptor was derived from a person aged 18 to 69 in good health. The specimen was peripheral blood mononuclear cells. CDR3 bases read: TGTGCCAGCAGCCAAGGGGACAGTCGGGGA. Translated: CASSQGDSRG. The CDR3 in full is CASSQGDSRGAFF.